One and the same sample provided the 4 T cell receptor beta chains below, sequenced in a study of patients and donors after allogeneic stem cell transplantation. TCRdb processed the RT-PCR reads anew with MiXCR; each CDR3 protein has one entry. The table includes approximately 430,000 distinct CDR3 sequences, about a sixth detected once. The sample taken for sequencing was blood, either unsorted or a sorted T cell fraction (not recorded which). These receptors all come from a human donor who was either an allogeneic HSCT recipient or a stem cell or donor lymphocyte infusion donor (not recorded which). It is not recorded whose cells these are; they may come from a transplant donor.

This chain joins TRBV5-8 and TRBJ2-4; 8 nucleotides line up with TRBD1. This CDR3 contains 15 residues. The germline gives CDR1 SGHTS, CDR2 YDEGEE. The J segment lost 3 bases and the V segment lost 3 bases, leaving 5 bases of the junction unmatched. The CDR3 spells CASSYHRGDKNIQYF. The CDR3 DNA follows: TGTGCCAGCAGCTACCACAGGGGGGACAAAAACATTCAGTACTTC.

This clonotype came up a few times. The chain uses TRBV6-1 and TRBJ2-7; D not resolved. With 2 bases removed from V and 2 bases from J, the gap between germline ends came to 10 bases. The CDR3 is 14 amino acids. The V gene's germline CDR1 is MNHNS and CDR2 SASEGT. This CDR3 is CASSEIRSTYEQYF. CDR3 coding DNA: TGTGCCAGCAGTGAAATTCGCTCCACCTACGAGCAGTACTTC.

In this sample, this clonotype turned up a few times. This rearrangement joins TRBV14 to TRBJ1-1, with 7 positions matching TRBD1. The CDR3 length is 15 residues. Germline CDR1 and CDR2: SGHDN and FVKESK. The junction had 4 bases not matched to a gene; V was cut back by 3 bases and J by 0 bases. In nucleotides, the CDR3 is TGTGCCAGCAGCCAGCAGACAGGGATGAACACTGAAGCTTTCTTT. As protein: CASSQQTGMNTEAFF.

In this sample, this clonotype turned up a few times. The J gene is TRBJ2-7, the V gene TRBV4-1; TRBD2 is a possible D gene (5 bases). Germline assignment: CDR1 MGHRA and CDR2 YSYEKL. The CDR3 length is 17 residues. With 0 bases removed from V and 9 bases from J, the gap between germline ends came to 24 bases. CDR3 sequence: CASSQEALGDLLRWQYF. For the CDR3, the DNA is TGCGCCAGCAGCCAAGAAGCCTTGGGAGACTTATTACGGTGGCAGTACTTC.